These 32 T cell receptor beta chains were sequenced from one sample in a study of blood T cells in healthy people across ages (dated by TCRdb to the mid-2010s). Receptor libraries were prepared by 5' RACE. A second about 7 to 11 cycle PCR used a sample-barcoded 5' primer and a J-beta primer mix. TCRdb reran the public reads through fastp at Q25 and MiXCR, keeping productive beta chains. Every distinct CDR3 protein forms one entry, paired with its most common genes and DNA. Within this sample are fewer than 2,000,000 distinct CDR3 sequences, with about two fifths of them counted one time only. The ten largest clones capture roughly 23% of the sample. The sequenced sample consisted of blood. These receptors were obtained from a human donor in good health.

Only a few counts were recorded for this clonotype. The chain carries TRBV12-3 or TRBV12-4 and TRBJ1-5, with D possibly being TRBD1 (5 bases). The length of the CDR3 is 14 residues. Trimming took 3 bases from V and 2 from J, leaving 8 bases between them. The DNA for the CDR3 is TGTGCCAGCAGTTTTGCCAGGGGCAATCAGCCCCAGCATTTT. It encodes CASSFARGNQPQHF.

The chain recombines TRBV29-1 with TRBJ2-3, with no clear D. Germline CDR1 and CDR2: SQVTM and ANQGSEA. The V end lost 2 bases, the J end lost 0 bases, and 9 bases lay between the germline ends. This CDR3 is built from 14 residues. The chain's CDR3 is CSVERVQSTDTQYF. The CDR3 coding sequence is TGCAGCGTTGAAAGGGTCCAGAGCACAGATACGCAGTATTTT.

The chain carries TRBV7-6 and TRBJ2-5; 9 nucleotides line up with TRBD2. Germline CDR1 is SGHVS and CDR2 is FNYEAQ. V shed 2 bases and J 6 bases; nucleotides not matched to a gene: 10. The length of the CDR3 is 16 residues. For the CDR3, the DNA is TGTGCCAGCAGCTTATCTGGCGGGGGGGCTTGTAAGACCCAGTACTTC. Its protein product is CASSLSGGGACKTQYF.

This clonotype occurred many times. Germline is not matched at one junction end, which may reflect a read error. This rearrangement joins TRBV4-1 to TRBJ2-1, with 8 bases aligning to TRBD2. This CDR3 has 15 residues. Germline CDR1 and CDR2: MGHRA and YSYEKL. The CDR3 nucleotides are TGTGCCAGCAGCCAAGAGGGACTAGCCTACAATGAGCAGTTCTTC. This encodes CASSQEGLAYNEQFF.

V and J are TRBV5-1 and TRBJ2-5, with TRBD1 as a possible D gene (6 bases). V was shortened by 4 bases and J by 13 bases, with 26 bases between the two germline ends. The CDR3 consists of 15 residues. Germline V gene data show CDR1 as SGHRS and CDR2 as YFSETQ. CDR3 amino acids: CASSLFPGHLPSWYF. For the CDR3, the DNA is TGCGCCAGCAGCCTATTCCCGGGACACCTTCCATCATGGTACTTC. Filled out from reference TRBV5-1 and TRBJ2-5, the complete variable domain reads KAGVTQTPRYLIKTRGQQVTLSCSPISGHRSVSWYQQTPGQGLQFLFEYFSETQRNKGNFPGRFSGRQFSNSRSEMNVSTLELGDSALYLCASSLFPGHLPSWYFGPGTRLLVL.

The CDR3 spells CASSLGPDLGASYF. DNA of the CDR3: TGCGCCAGCAGCCTGGGCCCGGATCTTGGCGCGTCGTACTTC. The chain uses TRBV5-1 and TRBJ2-5; D unclear. CDR1 is SGHRS, CDR2 YFSETQ, per germline. Trimming left V 4 bases short and J 13 bases short, with 23 bases between. This CDR3 contains 14 residues.

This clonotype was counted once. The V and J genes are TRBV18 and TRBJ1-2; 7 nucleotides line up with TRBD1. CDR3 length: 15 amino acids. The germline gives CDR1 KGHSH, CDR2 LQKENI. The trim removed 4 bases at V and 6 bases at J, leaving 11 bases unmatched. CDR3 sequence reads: CASSLYTGVPDGYTF. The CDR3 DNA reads TGTGCCAGCTCACTCTATACAGGGGTTCCTGATGGCTACACCTTC.

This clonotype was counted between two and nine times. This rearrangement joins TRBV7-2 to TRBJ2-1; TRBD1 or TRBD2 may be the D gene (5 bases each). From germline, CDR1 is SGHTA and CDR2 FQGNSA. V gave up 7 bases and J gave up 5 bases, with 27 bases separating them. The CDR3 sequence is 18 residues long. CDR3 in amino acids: CASKYQRSPGPHHNEQFF. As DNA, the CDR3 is TGTGCCAGCAAATACCAGAGGTCCCCGGGACCCCACCACAATGAGCAGTTCTTC.

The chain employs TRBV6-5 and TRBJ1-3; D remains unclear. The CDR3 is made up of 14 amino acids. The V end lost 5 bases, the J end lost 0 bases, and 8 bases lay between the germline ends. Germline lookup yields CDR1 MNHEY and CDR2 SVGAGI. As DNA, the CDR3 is TGTGCCAGCAGTAAAACGTTCTCTGGAAACACCATATATTTT. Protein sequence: CASSKTFSGNTIYF.

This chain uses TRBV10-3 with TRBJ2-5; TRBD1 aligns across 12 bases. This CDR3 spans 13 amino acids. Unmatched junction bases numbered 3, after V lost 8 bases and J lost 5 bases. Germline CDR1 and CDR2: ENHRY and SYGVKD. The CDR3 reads CAIGTGGRETQYF. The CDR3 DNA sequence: TGTGCCATCGGGACAGGGGGCCGGGAGACCCAGTACTTC.

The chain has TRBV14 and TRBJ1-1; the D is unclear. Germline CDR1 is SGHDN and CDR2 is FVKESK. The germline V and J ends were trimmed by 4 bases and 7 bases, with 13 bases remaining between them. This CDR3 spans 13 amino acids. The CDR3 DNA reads TGTGCCAGCAGCCTTCAGAGGGAGGGTGAAGCTTTCTTT. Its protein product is CASSLQREGEAFF.

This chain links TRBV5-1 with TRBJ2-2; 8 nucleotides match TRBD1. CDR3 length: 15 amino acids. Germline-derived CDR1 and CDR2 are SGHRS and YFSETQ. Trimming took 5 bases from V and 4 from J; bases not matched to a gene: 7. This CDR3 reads CASRSTTGGTGELFF. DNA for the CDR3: TGCGCCAGCAGATCTACCACAGGGGGCACCGGGGAGCTGTTTTTT.

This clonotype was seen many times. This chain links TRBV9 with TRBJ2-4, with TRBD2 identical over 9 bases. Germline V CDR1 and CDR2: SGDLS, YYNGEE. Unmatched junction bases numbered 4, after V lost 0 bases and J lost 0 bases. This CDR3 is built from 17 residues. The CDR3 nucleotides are TGTGCCAGCAGCGTAGCGGCGGGGGGGCTAGCCAAAAACATTCAGTACTTC. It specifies CASSVAAGGLAKNIQYF.

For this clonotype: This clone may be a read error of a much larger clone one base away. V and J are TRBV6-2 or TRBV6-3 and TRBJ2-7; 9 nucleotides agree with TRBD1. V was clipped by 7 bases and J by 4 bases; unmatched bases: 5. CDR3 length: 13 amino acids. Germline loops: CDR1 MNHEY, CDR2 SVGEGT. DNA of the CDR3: TGTGCCAGCAACACCGGGACAGGGTACGAGCAGTACTTC. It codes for CASNTGTGYEQYF.

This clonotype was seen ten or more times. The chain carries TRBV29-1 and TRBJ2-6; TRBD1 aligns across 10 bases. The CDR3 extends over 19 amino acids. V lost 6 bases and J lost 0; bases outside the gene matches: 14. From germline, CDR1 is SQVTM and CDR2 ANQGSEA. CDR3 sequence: CSVLRTRTGGRSGANVLTF. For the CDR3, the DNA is TGCAGCGTCCTCCGGACGAGGACAGGGGGACGCTCTGGGGCCAACGTCCTGACTTTC.

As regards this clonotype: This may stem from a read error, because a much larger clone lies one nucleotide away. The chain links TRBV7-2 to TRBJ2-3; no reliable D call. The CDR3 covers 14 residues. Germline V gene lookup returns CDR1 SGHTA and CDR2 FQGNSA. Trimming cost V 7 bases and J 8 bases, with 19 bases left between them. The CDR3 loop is CASNSASDAGTQYF. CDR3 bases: TGTGCCAGCAACTCCGCCTCGGACGCCGGTACGCAGTATTTT.

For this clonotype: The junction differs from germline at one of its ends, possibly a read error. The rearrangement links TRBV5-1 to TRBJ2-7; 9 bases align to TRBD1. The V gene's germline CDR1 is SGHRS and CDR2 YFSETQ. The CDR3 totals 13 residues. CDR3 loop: CAGSRDRDYEQYF. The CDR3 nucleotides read TGCGCCGGCAGCCGGGACAGGGACTACGAGCAGTACTTC. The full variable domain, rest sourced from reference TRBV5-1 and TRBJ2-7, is KAGVTQTPRYLIKTRGQQVTLSCSPISGHRSVSWYQQTPGQGLQFLFEYFSETQRNKGNFPGRFSGRQFSNSRSEMNVSTLELGDSALYLCAGSRDRDYEQYFGPGTRLTVT.

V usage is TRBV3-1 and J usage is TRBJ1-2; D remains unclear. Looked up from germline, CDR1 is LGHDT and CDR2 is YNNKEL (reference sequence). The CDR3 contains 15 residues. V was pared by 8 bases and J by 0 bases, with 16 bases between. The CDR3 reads CASAPEAVANYGYTF. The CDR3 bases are TGTGCCAGCGCCCCGGAGGCGGTCGCTAACTATGGCTACACCTTC. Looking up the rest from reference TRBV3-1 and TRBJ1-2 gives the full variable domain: DTAVSQTPKYLVTQMGNDKSIKCEQNLGHDTMYWYKQDSKKFLKIMFSYNNKELIINETVPNRFSPKSPDKAHLNLHINSLELGDSAVYFCASAPEAVANYGYTFGSGTRLTVV.

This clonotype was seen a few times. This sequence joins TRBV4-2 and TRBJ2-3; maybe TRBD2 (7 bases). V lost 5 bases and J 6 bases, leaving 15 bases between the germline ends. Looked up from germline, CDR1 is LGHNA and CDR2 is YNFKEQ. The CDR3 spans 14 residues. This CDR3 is CASSEPGGGDTQYF. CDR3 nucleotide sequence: TGTGCCAGCAGCGAACCGGGGGGCGGGGATACGCAGTATTTT.

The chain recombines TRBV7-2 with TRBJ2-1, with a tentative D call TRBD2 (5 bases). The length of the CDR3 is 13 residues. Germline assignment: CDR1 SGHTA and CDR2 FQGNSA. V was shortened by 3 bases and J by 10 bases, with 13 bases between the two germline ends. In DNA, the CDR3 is TGTGCCAGCAGCTTTCGGGGAACCTACGAGCAGTTCTTC. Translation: CASSFRGTYEQFF. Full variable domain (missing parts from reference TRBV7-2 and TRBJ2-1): GAGVSQSPSNKVTEKGKDVELRCDPISGHTALYWYRQSLGQGLEFLIYFQGNSAPDKSGLPSDRFSAERTGGSVSTLTIQRTQQEDSAVYLCASSFRGTYEQFFGPGTRLTVL.

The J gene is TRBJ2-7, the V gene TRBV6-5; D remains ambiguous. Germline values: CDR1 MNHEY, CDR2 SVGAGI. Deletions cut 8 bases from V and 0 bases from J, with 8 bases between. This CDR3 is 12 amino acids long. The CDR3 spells CASRDTSYEQYF. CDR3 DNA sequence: TGTGCCAGCCGTGACACCTCCTACGAGCAGTACTTC.

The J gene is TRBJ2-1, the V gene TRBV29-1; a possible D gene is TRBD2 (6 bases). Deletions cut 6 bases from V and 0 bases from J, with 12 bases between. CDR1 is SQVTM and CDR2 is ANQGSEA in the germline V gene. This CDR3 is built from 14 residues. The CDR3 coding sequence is TGCAGCGTCGACCGGACTAACTCCTACAATGAGCAGTTCTTC. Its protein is CSVDRTNSYNEQFF.

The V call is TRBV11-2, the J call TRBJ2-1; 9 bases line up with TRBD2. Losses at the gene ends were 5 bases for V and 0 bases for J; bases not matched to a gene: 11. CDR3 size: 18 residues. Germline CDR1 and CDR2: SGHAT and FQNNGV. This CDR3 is CASSTQAAGGISYNEQFF. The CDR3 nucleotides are TGTGCCAGCAGCACCCAGGCAGCGGGGGGAATCTCCTACAATGAGCAGTTCTTC.

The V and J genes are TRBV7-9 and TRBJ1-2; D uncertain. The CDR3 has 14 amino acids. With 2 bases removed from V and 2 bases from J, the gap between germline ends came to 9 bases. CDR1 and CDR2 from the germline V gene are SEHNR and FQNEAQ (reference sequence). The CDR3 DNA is TGTGCCAGCAGCTTAAACAGCAACAACTATGGCTACACCTTC. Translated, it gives CASSLNSNNYGYTF.

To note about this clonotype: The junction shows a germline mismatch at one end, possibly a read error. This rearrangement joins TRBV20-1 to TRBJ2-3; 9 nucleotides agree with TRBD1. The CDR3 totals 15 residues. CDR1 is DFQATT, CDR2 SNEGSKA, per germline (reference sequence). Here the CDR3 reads CGAYTGGLVTDTQYF. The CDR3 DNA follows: TGCGGTGCTTATACAGGGGGCTTAGTGACAGATACGCAGTATTTT.

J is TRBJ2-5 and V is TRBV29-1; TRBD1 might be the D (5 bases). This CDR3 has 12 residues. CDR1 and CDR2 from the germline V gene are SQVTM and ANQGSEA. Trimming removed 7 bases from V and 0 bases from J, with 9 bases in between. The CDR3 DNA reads TGCAGCGGCGACAGAGACCAAGAGACCCAGTACTTC. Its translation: CSGDRDQETQYF.

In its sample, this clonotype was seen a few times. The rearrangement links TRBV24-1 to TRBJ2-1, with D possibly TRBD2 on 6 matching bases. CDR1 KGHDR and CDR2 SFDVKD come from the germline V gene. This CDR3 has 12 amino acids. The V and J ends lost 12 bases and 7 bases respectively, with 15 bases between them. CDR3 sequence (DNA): TGTGCCTCAGCCGGGACTCCAAATGAGCAGTTCTTC. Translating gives CASAGTPNEQFF.

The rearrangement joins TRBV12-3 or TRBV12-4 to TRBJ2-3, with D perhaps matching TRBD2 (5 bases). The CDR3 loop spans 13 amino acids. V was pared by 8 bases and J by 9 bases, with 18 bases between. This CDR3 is CASQNPREYTQYF. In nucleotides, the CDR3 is TGTGCCAGCCAGAACCCTAGGGAGTACACGCAGTATTTT.

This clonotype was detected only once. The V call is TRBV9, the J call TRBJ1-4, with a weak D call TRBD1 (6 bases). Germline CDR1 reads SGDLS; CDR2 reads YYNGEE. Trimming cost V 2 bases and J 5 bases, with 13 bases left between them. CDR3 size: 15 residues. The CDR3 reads CASSVRGQQNEKLFF. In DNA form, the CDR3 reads TGTGCCAGCAGCGTCCGAGGACAGCAGAATGAAAAACTGTTTTTT.

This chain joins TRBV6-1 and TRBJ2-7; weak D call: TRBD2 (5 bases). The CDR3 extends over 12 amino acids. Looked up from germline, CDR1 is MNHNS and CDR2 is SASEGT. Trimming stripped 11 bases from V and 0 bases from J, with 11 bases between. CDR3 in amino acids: CAVEGLSYEQYF. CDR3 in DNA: TGTGCCGTGGAAGGACTCTCCTACGAGCAGTACTTC.

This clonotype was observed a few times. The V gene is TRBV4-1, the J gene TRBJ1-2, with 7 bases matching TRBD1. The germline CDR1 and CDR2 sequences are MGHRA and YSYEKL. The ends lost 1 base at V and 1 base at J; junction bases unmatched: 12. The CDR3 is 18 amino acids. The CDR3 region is CASSQVPGQNSLNYGYTF. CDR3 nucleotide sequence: TGCGCCAGCAGCCAAGTTCCGGGACAGAATTCCCTTAACTATGGCTACACCTTC.

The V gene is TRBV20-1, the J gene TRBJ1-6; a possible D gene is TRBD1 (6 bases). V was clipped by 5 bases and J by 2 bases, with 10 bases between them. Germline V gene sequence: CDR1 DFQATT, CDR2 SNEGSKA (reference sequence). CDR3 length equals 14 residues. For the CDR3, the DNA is TGCAGTGCTCGTGGACAGACCTATAATTCACCCCTCCACTTT. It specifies CSARGQTYNSPLHF.